This T cell receptor (beta chain) comes out of a study of T-cell reconstitution after alpha-beta-depleted transplantation in children. The germline V gene encodes CDR1 SGHVS and CDR2 FQNEAQ. The V gene end was trimmed by 8 bases and the J gene end by 6 bases; junction bases not matched to a gene: 11. The CDR3 runs 15 residues. This clonotype was seen more than once but under ten times. Its antigen is unknown. Broader study findings: When one year had passed after transplant, most T-cell counts and diversity came from newly produced T cells. Recipient T cells and thymic progenitors that survived were the source of the high TCRbeta diversity seen at day 60 in some patients. Reportedly, roughly two months post-transplant, alpha-beta T cells arose from several hundred expanded graft clones.

Using unique molecular identifiers, the investigators prepared the TCRbeta library. TCRdb independently ran MiXCR on the PCR reads; one entry per CDR3 protein. The sample lists about 300,000 distinct CDR3 sequences, approximately 7.3% seen once, with approximately 8.2% in the top ten. V gene TRBV7-8 combines with J gene TRBJ1-5; 9 bases are a match to TRBD1. The source is a female patient aged 2-9 years who had a stem cell transplant for Fanconi anemia, so the T cells may come from the graft donor. Sequencing was performed on peripheral blood, taken 360 days after TCRalphabeta/CD19-depleted stem cell transplant. As DNA, the CDR3 is TGTGCCAGCTGCCAACCGGGACAGGGTTGTCAGCCCCAGCATTTT. Protein product: CASCQPGQGCQPQHF.